Detailed here is one T cell receptor beta chain. In the original workflow: Quantification of nucleated cells was approximated via reference gene primer amplification. TCRdb keeps only in-frame clones here, not all; method: immunoSEQ multiplex PCR. That table is the source of V, J and clone size, and D and trimming were worked out from the DNA. Of about 26,000 clones listed, 90% were seen once; the top ten hold over 9%. This sample is drawn from a study of blood T cell repertoires in COVID-19. Study as a whole: The origin of the acute and convalescent COVID-19 samples was the United States, Italy and Spain.

The source is a man between 65 and 80 years old with acute or convalescent COVID-19. Sequencing was done on a sample of peripheral blood.

The DNA of the CDR3 is TGCGCCAGCACCGGACAGGACACAACAACTAATGAAAAACTGTTTTTT. Its translation is CASTGQDTTTNEKLFF. This sequence joins TRBV5-1 and TRBJ1-4; 7 bases line up with TRBD1. This CDR3 is built from 16 residues. Per germline, CDR1 SGHRS and CDR2 YFSETQ. Trimming took 6 bases from V and 0 from J; bases not matched to a gene: 8.